This entry lists 9 T cell receptor beta chains sequenced from one sample in a study of blood T cell repertoires in COVID-19. Here immunoSEQ multiplex PCR was the method, and the copy in TCRdb shows in-frame clones only, minus some. The table shows about 200,000 clones, with about 86% occurring only once. Sequenced input: PBMCs or T cells enriched from blood (not recorded which). The receptor source for this set is a woman in her forties with acute COVID-19.

The chain has TRBV9 and TRBJ2-1, with 10 bases identical to TRBD2. Germline V gives CDR1 SGDLS, CDR2 YYNGEE. This CDR3 contains 15 residues. The V gene end was trimmed by 4 bases and the J gene end by 3 bases; junction bases not matched to a gene: 4. The CDR3 DNA reads as TGTGCCAGCAGCCACGGGACTAGCGTCTACAATGAGCAGTTCTTC. Encoded protein: CASSHGTSVYNEQFF.

This chain connects TRBV9 to TRBJ2-3; TRBD2 matches at 8 bases. Unmatched junction bases numbered 7, after V lost 3 bases and J lost 4 bases. The CDR3 sequence is 15 residues long. CDR1 SGDLS and CDR2 YYNGEE come from the germline V gene. CDR3 amino acids: CASSAAGGGADTQYF. The CDR3 nucleotides are TGTGCCAGCAGCGCGGCGGGAGGAGGCGCAGATACGCAGTATTTT.

This clone has just one count. V usage is TRBV11-2 and J usage is TRBJ2-2, with 12 bases lining up with TRBD2. Per germline, CDR1 SGHAT and CDR2 FQNNGV. V lost 5 bases, J lost 1 base, and 11 bases stayed unmatched. The CDR3 consists of 19 residues. DNA of the CDR3: TGTGCCAGCAGCCCCCGTATTCTAGCGGGAGGGGGGAACACCGGGGAGCTGTTTTTT. The encoded protein is CASSPRILAGGGNTGELFF.

The chain couples TRBV18 to TRBJ2-1; D may be TRBD2 (6 bases). Trimming cost V 4 bases and J 5 bases, with 24 bases left between them. The CDR3 contains 18 residues. Germline-derived CDR1 and CDR2 are KGHSH and LQKENI. The CDR3 DNA is TGTGCCAGCTCACTTAGGGACCCGGGACTCACAACAAACAATGAGCAGTTCTTC. This translates into CASSLRDPGLTTNNEQFF.

The chain links TRBV7-2 to TRBJ1-4; no clear D. The ends were cut back, 1 base at V and 7 bases at J, with 10 bases in the middle. This CDR3 comprises 14 residues. CDR1 and CDR2 (germline): SGHTA, FQGNSA. This CDR3 is CASSLDSRFEKLFF. In nucleotides, the CDR3 is TGTGCCAGCAGCTTAGACAGTAGATTTGAAAAACTGTTTTTT.

The chain has TRBV28 and TRBJ2-5, with 8 bases fitting TRBD1. Germline CDR1 is MDHEN and CDR2 is SYDVKM. Trimming removed 6 bases from V and 5 bases from J; junction bases left unmatched: 14. CDR3 length equals 16 residues. DNA of the CDR3: TGTGCCAGCAGACTACTGGACAACAGGGGGAGGGAGACCCAGTACTTC. It codes for CASRLLDNRGRETQYF. Full variable domain (outside the CDR3, taken from reference TRBV28 and TRBJ2-5): DVKVTQSSRYLVKRTGEKVFLECVQDMDHENMFWYRQDPGLGLRLIYFSYDVKMKEKGDIPEGYSVSREKKERFSLILESASTNQTSMYLCASRLLDNRGRETQYFGPGTRLLVL.

This clone was recorded a few times. This chain uses TRBV18 with TRBJ1-5; D might be TRBD1 (6 bases). CDR3 size: 15 residues. Germline V lookup: CDR1 KGHSH, CDR2 LQKENI. Trimming shortened V by 6 bases and J by 0 bases, and 12 bases separated the two germline ends. CDR3 loop: CASSQGSNSNQPQHF. The CDR3 region has the DNA TGTGCCAGCTCCCAGGGGAGTAATAGCAATCAGCCCCAGCATTTT.

The rearrangement uses TRBV6-6 and TRBJ1-2; the D gene is possibly TRBD1 (5 bases). CDR3 length: 13 amino acids. Germline CDR1 reads MNHNY; CDR2 reads SVGAGI (reference sequence). Trimming removed 5 bases at V and 5 bases at J, with 12 bases between. CDR3 sequence reads: CASSPTGEYGYTF. DNA of the CDR3: TGTGCCAGCAGTCCTACAGGCGAGTATGGCTACACCTTC.

J is TRBJ1-2 and V is TRBV19; the D is unclear. Germline lookup yields CDR1 LNHDA and CDR2 SQIVND (reference sequence). The ends were cut back, 5 bases at V and 5 bases at J, with 6 bases in the middle. This CDR3 is 11 amino acids long. CDR3 DNA: TGTGCCAGTAGTGAGGGTTATGGCTACACCTTC. Its translation: CASSEGYGYTF.